This entry describes one TCR beta chain. Its matching antigen is unknown. The record originates from a study of T-cell memory formation after mild COVID-19. General study points: In pre-infection memory, a portion of responding clones appeared, which suggested that cross-reactive memory joined. For contracting clones, CD4+ ones sat mainly in CM and EM, CD8+ in EMRA.

TCRdb re-called the 5' RACE reads through MiXCR, storing one row per CDR3 protein. Of about 470,000 distinct CDR3 sequences detected, roughly 23% appear once; the ten largest clones hold around 13%. Germline lookup yields CDR1 LGHNA and CDR2 YSLEER. The germline V and J ends were trimmed by 2 bases and 3 bases, with 13 bases remaining between them. The CDR3 runs to 16 residues. The chain couples TRBV4-3 to TRBJ2-2; D is possibly TRBD1 or TRBD2 (5 bases each). Sequencing used PBMCs or a T cell subset sorted from them (not recorded which). This clonotype was sampled from an adult woman who had mild COVID-19 (a few samples of this study predate the infection). Cell type and time point are not known. The CDR3 sequence: CASSQTPGPDTGELFF. CDR3 DNA sequence: TGCGCCAGCAGCCAAACCCCGGGACCAGACACCGGGGAGCTGTTTTTT.